Shown below are 18 T cell receptor beta chains from a single sample sequenced in a study of T-cell memory formation after mild COVID-19. Each CDR3 protein is one row after TCRdb ran MiXCR on the 5' RACE reads. The sample yields some 410,000 distinct CDR3 sequences, about 25% seen once. Sample: PBMCs or a T cell subset sorted from them (not recorded which). These receptors all come from an adult woman who had mild COVID-19 (a few samples of this study predate the infection). Cell type and time point are not known.

This clonotype came up a few times. J is TRBJ2-1 and V is TRBV12-3 or TRBV12-4; 15 bases align to TRBD2. The trim removed 4 bases at V and 6 bases at J, leaving 13 bases unmatched. The CDR3 loop spans 19 amino acids. CDR3 nucleotide sequence: TGTGCCAGCAGTTCCCCGCGGACTAGCGGGAGGGATCCCTTCAATGAGCAGTTCTTC. Its translation: CASSSPRTSGRDPFNEQFF.

The gene calls are TRBV6-5 and TRBJ2-1; D is unclear. This CDR3 has 14 residues. Looked up from germline, CDR1 is MNHEY and CDR2 is SVGAGI. Trimming took off 5 bases at V and 2 bases at J, with 10 bases between the two ends. The CDR3 protein is CASSQLGTYNEQFF. CDR3 nucleotide sequence: TGTGCCAGCAGTCAATTGGGGACCTACAATGAGCAGTTCTTC.

This chain uses TRBV6-5 with TRBJ2-1; D is possibly TRBD2 (6 bases). Looked up from germline, CDR1 is MNHEY and CDR2 is SVGAGI. This CDR3 contains 15 residues. V was shortened by 5 bases and J by 3 bases, with 14 bases between the two germline ends. DNA for the CDR3: TGTGCCAGCAGTCGGGGACTCGATAACTACAATGAGCAGTTCTTC. It yields the protein CASSRGLDNYNEQFF.

This clonotype was counted a few times. The gene calls are TRBV20-1 and TRBJ2-7; TRBD2 agrees at 13 bases. The germline V gene encodes CDR1 DFQATT and CDR2 SNEGSKA (reference sequence). This CDR3 is built from 19 residues. J gave up 2 bases and V 3 bases, and 16 bases lay outside the gene matches. The CDR3 loop reads CSARSRGLAGRTNTYEQYF. DNA for the CDR3: TGCAGTGCTAGGTCCAGGGGACTAGCGGGACGGACCAACACCTACGAGCAGTACTTC.

The chain recombines TRBV27 with TRBJ2-3, with TRBD2 identical over 9 bases. Losses at the gene ends were 4 bases for V and 6 bases for J; bases not matched to a gene: 11. The CDR3 sequence is 16 residues long. Germline CDR1 and CDR2: MNHEY and SMNVEV (reference sequence). CDR3 bases: TGTGCCAGCAGTTGGAGTGTAGCGGGGGTCATGGATACGCAGTATTTT. Translating gives CASSWSVAGVMDTQYF.

This clonotype showed up many times. The chain employs TRBV12-3 or TRBV12-4 and TRBJ2-4, with 8 positions matching TRBD2. The junction had 4 bases not matched to a gene; V was cut back by 3 bases and J by 3 bases. The CDR3 runs 15 residues. CDR3 amino acids: CASSFGRGNKNIQYF. CDR3 DNA sequence: TGTGCCAGCAGTTTCGGGAGGGGAAACAAAAACATTCAGTACTTC.

The chain is built from TRBV2 and TRBJ2-7; a weak D match, TRBD1 (6 bases). The V end was cut by 10 bases, the J end by 0 bases, with 13 bases between. This CDR3 has 13 amino acids. Germline CDR1 reads SNHLY; CDR2 reads FYNNEI. The CDR3 region has the DNA TGTGCCATCCTCCGACAGGACTCCTACGAGCAGTACTTC. It specifies CAILRQDSYEQYF.

This chain uses TRBV20-1 with TRBJ1-4, with 7 positions matching TRBD1. CDR1 is DFQATT and CDR2 is SNEGSKA in the germline V gene (reference sequence). V shed 5 bases and J 3 bases; nucleotides not matched to a gene: 6. This CDR3 is built from 14 residues. CDR3 amino acids: CSAHPGQPNEKLFF. CDR3 nucleotides: TGCAGTGCTCATCCGGGACAGCCTAATGAAAAACTGTTTTTT.

Only a few counts were recorded for this clonotype. The rearrangement joins TRBV29-1 to TRBJ2-1, with TRBD2 matching over 7 bases. CDR1 and CDR2 (germline): SQVTM, ANQGSEA. The CDR3 contains 15 residues. Trimming removed 3 bases from V and 4 bases from J; junction bases left unmatched: 9. The CDR3, as DNA: TGCAGCGTTGACAAGAGGGAGGGTTTTTACAATGAGCAGTTCTTC. This codes for CSVDKREGFYNEQFF.

There are many counts of this clonotype. This chain uses TRBV12-3 or TRBV12-4 with TRBJ2-5; D is unclear. The CDR3 loop spans 13 amino acids. The V end was cut by 3 bases, the J end by 5 bases, with 10 bases between. The CDR3 loop reads CASSLNPRETQYF. The CDR3 DNA sequence: TGTGCCAGCAGTTTGAATCCCCGGGAGACCCAGTACTTC.

The chain has TRBV5-1 and TRBJ2-5; tentative D call: TRBD1 (6 bases). V was pared by 4 bases and J by 4 bases, with 14 bases between. This CDR3 has 14 residues. Germline CDR1 is SGHRS and CDR2 is YFSETQ. The CDR3 region has the DNA TGCGCCAGCAGCGATCCTACAGGGAGAGAGACCCAGTACTTC. Protein sequence: CASSDPTGRETQYF.

This chain links TRBV21-1 with TRBJ2-5; the table's D call, TRBD1, was not checked against the DNA. TRBV21-1 is listed as a pseudogene. This CDR3 has 12 amino acids. CDR3 nucleotides: TGTGCCAGCAGCAACCAGGGGGAGACCCAGTACTTC. Protein product: CASSNQGETQYF.

This clonotype was detected a few times. The chain joins TRBV15 to TRBJ2-3, with D possibly matching TRBD1 (5 bases). V was shortened by 1 base and J by 6 bases, with 11 bases between the two germline ends. The CDR3 has 14 residues. In germline, CDR1 is LNHNV, CDR2 YYDKDF (reference sequence). The CDR3, as DNA: TGTGCCACCAGCAGAGCGACAGTGCCCGATACGCAGTATTTT. Translation: CATSRATVPDTQYF.

The chain uses TRBV6-6 and TRBJ2-7; a possible D gene is TRBD1 (6 bases). The CDR3 runs to 14 residues. The germline CDR1 and CDR2 sequences are MNHNY and SVGAGI (reference sequence). V was trimmed by 2 bases and J by 7 bases, leaving 15 bases between them. Here the CDR3 reads CASSYATSQGEQYF. The CDR3 bases are TGTGCCAGCAGTTACGCCACGTCGCAGGGGGAGCAGTACTTC.

The J gene is TRBJ1-2, the V gene TRBV4-3; 11 nucleotides align to TRBD1. Trimming took 4 bases from V and 3 from J; bases not matched to a gene: 7. This CDR3 has 16 residues. The germline V gene has CDR1 LGHNA and CDR2 YSLEER. CDR3 in amino acids: CASSLSDRGHYYGYTF. The CDR3 DNA follows: TGCGCCAGCAGCCTTTCGGACAGGGGGCATTACTATGGCTACACCTTC.

The rearrangement links TRBV20-1 to TRBJ1-1; tentative D call: TRBD1 (6 bases). CDR1 and CDR2 from the germline V gene are DFQATT and SNEGSKA (reference sequence). The CDR3 is made up of 12 amino acids. Trimming pared 8 bases from V and 6 bases from J, leaving 16 bases between. The CDR3: CSTTDRLAEAFF. CDR3 DNA sequence: TGCAGTACTACAGACAGGTTGGCTGAAGCTTTCTTT.

The gene calls are TRBV5-5 and TRBJ1-2; D might be TRBD1 (5 bases). Germline V gives CDR1 SGHKS, CDR2 YYEKEE (reference sequence). V gave up 0 bases and J gave up 8 bases, with 11 bases separating them. The CDR3 consists of 13 residues. The CDR3 DNA sequence: TGTGCCAGCAGCTTGGACAGGCTCTACGGCTACACCTTC. This codes for CASSLDRLYGYTF.

The V call is TRBV5-6, the J call TRBJ2-5; possibly TRBD2 for D (5 bases). This CDR3 contains 14 residues. The germline gives CDR1 SGHDT, CDR2 YYEEEE. Trimming cost V 1 base and J 7 bases, with 14 bases left between them. CDR3 bases: TGTGCCAGCAGCTTGCGCGGGTTTTCTGGGACCCAGTACTTC. Residues: CASSLRGFSGTQYF.